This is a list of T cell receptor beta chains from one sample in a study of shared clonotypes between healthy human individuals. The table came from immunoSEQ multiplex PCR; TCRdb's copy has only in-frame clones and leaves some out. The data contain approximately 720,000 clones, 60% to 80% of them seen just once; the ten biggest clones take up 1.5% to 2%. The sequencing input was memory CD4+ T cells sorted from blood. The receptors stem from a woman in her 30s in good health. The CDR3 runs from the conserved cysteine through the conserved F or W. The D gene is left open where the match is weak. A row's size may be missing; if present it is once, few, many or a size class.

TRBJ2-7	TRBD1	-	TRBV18	TGTGCCAGCTCCCCAGAGACAGGGTCCTACGAGCAGTACTTC	CASSPETGSYEQYF
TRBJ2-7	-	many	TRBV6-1	TGTGCCAGCATCCGGCCGGGCCCTTCCTACGAGCAGTACTTC	CASIRPGPSYEQYF
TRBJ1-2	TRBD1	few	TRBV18	TGTGCCAGCTCACCACCTGGGGACAGAGATGGCTACACCTTC	CASSPPGDRDGYTF
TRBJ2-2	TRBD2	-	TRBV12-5	TGTGTTAGTGGTCTGACTAGCGGGAGTTATACCGGGGAGCTGTTTTTT	CVSGLTSGSYTGELFF
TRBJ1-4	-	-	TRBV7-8	TGTGCCAGCAGCCCCGGGGCAACTAATGAAAAACTGTTTTTT	CASSPGATNEKLFF
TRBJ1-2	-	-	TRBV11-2	TGTGCCAGCAGCTTCAGGGGACCCAACTATGGCTACACCTTC	CASSFRGPNYGYTF
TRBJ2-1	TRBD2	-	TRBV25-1	TGTGCCAGCAGTGGCTCCTCCGGGACTAGCGCATACAATGAGCAGTTCTTC	CASSGSSGTSAYNEQFF
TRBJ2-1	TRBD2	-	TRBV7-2	TGTGCCAGCAGCTTAGTGCCCCGGACTAGCGGAAACAATGAGCAGTTCTTC	CASSLVPRTSGNNEQFF
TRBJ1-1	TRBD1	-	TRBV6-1	TGTGCCAGCTGTGACAGGGCGAACACTGAAGCTTTCTTT	CASCDRANTEAFF
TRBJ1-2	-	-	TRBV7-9	TGTGCCAGCAGCTTAGAGAGCTATGGCTACACCTTC	CASSLESYGYTF
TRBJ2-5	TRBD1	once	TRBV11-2	TGTGCCAGCAGCTTAGTGACAGGGTGGGAGACCCAGTACTTC	CASSLVTGWETQYF
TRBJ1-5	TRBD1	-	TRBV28	TGTGCCAGCAGTTTGGGACAGGGAAATCAGCCCCAGCATTTT	CASSLGQGNQPQHF
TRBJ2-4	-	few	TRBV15	TGTGCCACCAGCAGAGATAAAGGGTCGTCGGGCATTCAGTACTTC	CATSRDKGSSGIQYF
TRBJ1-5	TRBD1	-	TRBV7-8	TGTGCCAGCAGCTCGGGGGCAGGGGGCTTTCAGCCCCAGCATTTT	CASSSGAGGFQPQHF
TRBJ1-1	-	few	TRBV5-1	TGCGCCAGCAGCCTTGCGCGGGGAACGAACACTGAAGCTTTCTTT	CASSLARGTNTEAFF
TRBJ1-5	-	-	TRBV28	TGTGCCAGCAGGCCCCCACGGTCGGGGGATCAGCCCCAGCATTTT	CASRPPRSGDQPQHF
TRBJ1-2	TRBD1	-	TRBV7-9	TGTGCCAGCAGCTCGCCAGGGGGCGATCGGAGGAATGGCTACACCTTC	CASSSPGGDRRNGYTF
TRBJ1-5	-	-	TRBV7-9	TGTGCCAGCGGTGGGGAGGGCAATCAGCCCCAGCATTTT	CASGGEGNQPQHF